This TCR beta chain was captured by sequencing in a study of shared clonotypes between healthy human individuals. In the study overall: Each donor's CD4 naive and CD4 memory cells filled three plates apiece, CD8 naive two, and CD8 memory one.

It was CD45RO-negative cells, positively selected for CCR7, that made up naive CD8 cells, with terminally differentiated effector memory CD45RA+ cells excluded. Caucasian adults living in Nashville, Tennessee, provided all samples. V was clipped by 5 bases and J by 0 bases, with 14 bases between them. This CDR3 region has 15 residues. Per the germline V gene, CDR1 is MNHEY and CDR2 is SMNVEV (reference sequence). When replicate PCRs were run on sorted subsets, they used around 200 ng DNA, some 30,000 T cell genomes. Clones were sequenced by immunoSEQ multiplex PCR, and TCRdb holds only the in-frame ones, with some missing. Seen here are about 700,000 clones, approximately 90% observed once, and the top ten hold approximately 25%.

The J gene is TRBJ2-7, the V gene TRBV27; D possibly corresponds to TRBD1 (6 bases). The clonotype was recovered from a man younger than 40 in good health. The material sequenced was naive CD8+ T cells sorted from blood. CDR3 in amino acids: CASSLGQSTSYEQYF. CDR3 nucleotides: TGTGCCAGCAGTCTAGGACAGTCGACCTCCTACGAGCAGTACTTC.